One and the same sample provided the 29 T cell receptor beta chains below, sequenced in a study of T cells in Graves' hyperthyroidism and ophthalmopathy. The investigators amplified TCR beta CDR3 regions from RNA transcripts. HTBI primers were used for first-round RT-PCR of the TCR CDR3. TCRdb fed the multiplex PCR reads into MiXCR, producing one record per CDR3 protein. The table records 20,000 to 30,000 distinct CDR3 sequences, 45% to 55% of them present only once. Sequenced input: blood. The receptor set was obtained from a woman aged 40 to 55 with Graves' hyperthyroidism that later progressed to Graves' ophthalmopathy.

By proportion, this clonotype is medium-sized. The chain combines TRBV7-9 with TRBJ2-7, with D unclear. The CDR3 is 13 amino acids. Looked up from germline, CDR1 is SEHNR and CDR2 is FQNEAQ (reference sequence). The germline V and J ends were trimmed by 5 bases and 8 bases, with 16 bases remaining between them. The CDR3 region has the DNA TGTGCCAGCAGCCCTGGGCCCGCAGGTCAGCAGTACTTC. It encodes CASSPGPAGQQYF.

In its sample, this clonotype was seen a few times. The CDR3 here is CASSLESGNDEQFF. In DNA form, the CDR3 reads TGCGCCAGCAGCTTGGAGTCAGGTAACGATGAGCAGTTCTTC. The chain carries TRBV5-1 and TRBJ2-1, with unresolved D. V was trimmed by 0 bases and J by 8 bases, leaving 12 bases between them. The CDR3 is made up of 14 amino acids. From germline, CDR1 is SGHRS and CDR2 YFSETQ.

This chain joins TRBV7-9 and TRBJ1-1; D call uncertain. CDR1 is SEHNR, CDR2 FQNEAQ, per germline (reference sequence). This CDR3 spans 14 amino acids. Trimming removed 1 base from V and 3 bases from J, with 9 bases in between. The CDR3: CASSLGEWDTEAFF. The CDR3 nucleotides are TGTGCCAGCAGCTTAGGCGAGTGGGACACTGAAGCTTTCTTT.

This chain links TRBV20-1 with TRBJ2-3; a weak D match, TRBD1 (6 bases). This CDR3 has 15 residues. V was pared by 6 bases and J by 11 bases, with 27 bases between. Germline V lookup: CDR1 DFQATT, CDR2 SNEGSKA (reference sequence). The CDR3 sequence: CSAPTGTQDNNEQYF. CDR3 nucleotide sequence: TGCAGTGCACCCACCGGGACACAAGACAACAATGAGCAGTATTTT.

This chain connects TRBV20-1 to TRBJ2-1; 12 nucleotides line up with TRBD2. CDR1 and CDR2 from the germline V gene are DFQATT and SNEGSKA (reference sequence). The CDR3 is 16 amino acids. V dropped 2 bases and J dropped 0; count of bases not matched to a gene: 2. CDR3 in DNA: TGCAGTGCTAGAACTAGCGGGGGGAGCTCCTACAATGAGCAGTTCTTC. Its translation: CSARTSGGSSYNEQFF.

Here the CDR3 DNA reads TGTGCCAGCAGCCTAGGGGTGGTTGGAAACACCATATATTTT. It translates to CASSLGVVGNTIYF. The genes are TRBV7-8 and TRBJ1-3; D is possibly TRBD1 (5 bases). The germline V and J ends were trimmed by 5 bases and 3 bases, with 11 bases remaining between them. Per germline, CDR1 SGHVS and CDR2 FQNEAQ. There are 14 residues in the CDR3.

This chain joins TRBV20-1 and TRBJ2-2; 14 positions match TRBD2. The CDR3 sequence is 15 residues long. V shed 3 bases and J 3 bases; nucleotides not matched to a gene: 0. Germline V lookup: CDR1 DFQATT, CDR2 SNEGSKA (reference sequence). The CDR3 sequence is CSARTSGRDTGELFF. For the CDR3, the DNA is TGCAGTGCTAGGACTAGCGGGAGGGACACCGGGGAGCTGTTTTTT.

V gene TRBV14 combines with J gene TRBJ1-1; maybe TRBD1 (5 bases). Deletions cut 1 base from V and 12 bases from J, with 15 bases between. CDR1 is SGHDN and CDR2 is FVKESK in the germline V gene. The CDR3 totals 13 residues. The CDR3 nucleotides read TGTGCCAGCAGCCAAGTAACCGTCGGGGGGACTTTCTTT. Translation: CASSQVTVGGTFF.

As to this clonotype: The junction shows a germline mismatch at one end, possibly a read error. The chain couples TRBV5-4 to TRBJ1-1; D uncertain. This CDR3 is 16 amino acids long. Germline lookup yields CDR1 SGHNT and CDR2 YYREEE (reference sequence). CDR3 in amino acids: CASSLEGRRSNTEAFF. CDR3 DNA sequence: TGTGCCAGCAGCTTGGAGGGCAGGAGGTCGAACACTGAGGCTTTCTTT.

The table lists this clonotype with a few counts. The CDR3, as DNA: TGCAGTGCCCGCGAGGCCAACGTCCTGACTTTC. Translating it yields CSAREANVLTF. The chain has TRBV20-1 and TRBJ2-6; D remains ambiguous. Germline V gene lookup returns CDR1 DFQATT and CDR2 SNEGSKA (reference sequence). CDR3 length equals 11 residues. V was pared by 6 bases and J by 6 bases, with 6 bases between.

The chain carries TRBV11-2 and TRBJ2-3, with D maybe TRBD2 (5 bases). The CDR3 totals 14 residues. Deletions cut 5 bases from V and 1 base from J, with 10 bases between. Looked up from germline, CDR1 is SGHAT and CDR2 is FQNNGV. The CDR3, as DNA: TGTGCCAGCAGCGTGATTAGCGGCACAGATACGCAGTATTTT. This encodes CASSVISGTDTQYF.

This clonotype was detected ten times or more. The J gene is TRBJ2-2, the V gene TRBV6-1; D might be TRBD2 (6 bases). With 1 base removed from V and 6 bases from J, the gap between germline ends came to 18 bases. Germline CDR1 reads MNHNS; CDR2 reads SASEGT. CDR3 length equals 17 residues. The CDR3 DNA is TGTGCCAGCAGTGAAGGTGGCGCGGGACTGGGAGCCGGGGAGCTGTTTTTT. Amino acid sequence: CASSEGGAGLGAGELFF.

The J gene is TRBJ2-1, the V gene TRBV24-1, with TRBD1 matching over 9 bases. The V gene's germline CDR1 is KGHDR and CDR2 SFDVKD. V shed 7 bases and J 5 bases; nucleotides not matched to a gene: 5. This CDR3 region has 14 residues. DNA for the CDR3: TGTGCCACCAGCCGGACAGGGGCCGACAATGAGCAGTTCTTC. Encoded protein: CATSRTGADNEQFF.

The chain employs TRBV7-9 and TRBJ1-4; TRBD1 matches at 7 bases. The CDR3 consists of 14 residues. The J segment lost 6 bases and the V segment lost 6 bases, leaving 7 bases of the junction unmatched. The germline CDR1 and CDR2 sequences are SEHNR and FQNEAQ (reference sequence). CDR3 residues: CASRSQGVDEKLFF. The CDR3 DNA is TGTGCCAGCAGATCGCAGGGGGTAGATGAAAAACTGTTTTTT.

This clonotype is classed as medium-sized. This chain connects TRBV9 to TRBJ2-1, with D maybe TRBD2 (6 bases). The V end was cut by 7 bases, the J end by 9 bases, with 11 bases between. The CDR3 totals 11 residues. Per germline, CDR1 SGDLS and CDR2 YYNGEE. CDR3 protein: CASGSGTEQFF. The CDR3, as DNA: TGTGCCAGCGGTAGCGGAACTGAGCAGTTCTTC.

About this clonotype: At one end, the junction sequence differs from germline, possibly due to a read error. The rearrangement links TRBV3-1 to TRBJ1-1; D is unresolved. The CDR3 contains 13 residues. Germline V CDR1 and CDR2: LGHDT, YNNKEL (reference sequence). Here the CDR3 DNA reads TGTGCCAGTAGCCAAGTCCAGCGCACTGAAGCTTTCTTT. Its protein is CASSQVQRTEAFF.

In this sample, this clonotype is medium-sized. The chain is built from TRBV2 and TRBJ2-7; 14 nucleotides agree with TRBD2. The length of the CDR3 is 17 residues. Germline lookup yields CDR1 SNHLY and CDR2 FYNNEI. The ends lost 3 bases at V and 6 bases at J; junction bases unmatched: 10. In nucleotides, the CDR3 is TGTGCCAGCAGTGAGGGGGGCCGGACTAGCGGGAGGATCGAGCAGTACTTC. Protein: CASSEGGRTSGRIEQYF.

In its sample, this clonotype ranks as medium-sized. The chain uses TRBV7-8 and TRBJ2-7, with 7 nucleotides matching TRBD2. The V gene end was trimmed by 7 bases and the J gene end by 6 bases; junction bases not matched to a gene: 12. Germline V gives CDR1 SGHVS, CDR2 FQNEAQ. The CDR3 has 14 amino acids. CDR3 in DNA: TGTGCCAGCATCGGGGGGAATGTTCGGGGCGAGCAGTACTTC. Its protein is CASIGGNVRGEQYF.

There are a few counts of this clonotype. The chain combines TRBV7-2 with TRBJ2-1; no clear D. Germline CDR1 reads SGHTA; CDR2 reads FQGNSA. V was pared by 2 bases and J by 7 bases, with 9 bases between. CDR3 length equals 13 residues. The CDR3 bases are TGTGCCAGCAGCTTACCGGGTGTGAATGAGCAGTTCTTC. It codes for CASSLPGVNEQFF.

By share, this clonotype ranks as medium-sized (0.01 to 0.1%). The chain is built from TRBV20-1 and TRBJ2-7, with 8 bases aligning to TRBD2. V shed 3 bases, J shed 4 bases, and the junction held 11 bases outside the gene matches. The CDR3 runs to 15 residues. Germline-derived CDR1 and CDR2 are DFQATT and SNEGSKA (reference sequence). CDR3 protein: CSARDIAGSGYEQYF. The CDR3 DNA follows: TGCAGTGCTAGGGATATAGCGGGGTCCGGTTACGAGCAGTACTTC.

The chain combines TRBV6-1 with TRBJ1-2; tentatively, D is TRBD1 (5 bases). The CDR3 loop spans 12 amino acids. V dropped 8 bases and J dropped 6 bases, with 13 bases sitting between them. CDR1 and CDR2 (germline): MNHNS, SASEGT. CDR3 amino acids: CASRQGEHGYTF. The CDR3 nucleotides read TGTGCCAGCCGGCAAGGGGAGCATGGCTACACCTTC.

This clonotype was detected ten times or more. This chain links TRBV11-3 with TRBJ1-1; D is undetermined. Germline V gene data show CDR1 as SGHNT and CDR2 as YENEEA. V was pared by 3 bases and J by 10 bases, with 15 bases between. There are 13 residues in the CDR3. The CDR3 loop is CASSLQPGSRAFF. CDR3 coding DNA: TGTGCCAGCAGCTTGCAACCGGGCTCCCGAGCTTTCTTT.

This clonotype has a count of ten or more. V usage is TRBV27 and J usage is TRBJ2-2; 10 nucleotides match TRBD2. The CDR3 has 15 amino acids. After removal of 10 bases from V and 5 bases from J, the junction contained 10 bases not matched to a gene. Per the germline V gene, CDR1 is MNHEY and CDR2 is SMNVEV (reference sequence). DNA of the CDR3: TGTGCCACCCAGCGGGAGGGCCGTAGGACCGGGGAGCTGTTTTTT. It translates to CATQREGRRTGELFF.

The J gene is TRBJ2-1, the V gene TRBV2; tentative D call: TRBD2 (6 bases). This CDR3 is built from 15 residues. Per the germline V gene, CDR1 is SNHLY and CDR2 is FYNNEI. V lost 2 bases and J 4 bases, leaving 12 bases between the germline ends. CDR3 sequence reads: CASSESLASYNEQFF. DNA of the CDR3: TGTGCCAGCAGTGAAAGTCTAGCGAGTTACAATGAGCAGTTCTTC. The variable domain in full, completed from reference TRBV2 and TRBJ2-1, reads EPEVTQTPSHQVTQMGQEVILRCVPISNHLYFYWYRQILGQKVEFLVSFYNNEISEKSEIFDDQFSVERPDGSNFTLKIRSTKLEDSAMYFCASSESLASYNEQFFGPGTRLTVL.

V and J are TRBV20-1 and TRBJ2-1, with 11 nucleotides matching TRBD2. The CDR3 is made up of 14 amino acids. With V trimmed by 3 bases and J by 4 bases, 2 bases remained unmatched. Germline lookup yields CDR1 DFQATT and CDR2 SNEGSKA (reference sequence). This chain's CDR3 is CSASASGRYNEQFF. The CDR3 DNA follows: TGCAGTGCTAGCGCTAGCGGGAGGTACAATGAGCAGTTCTTC.

This clonotype was counted a few times. V gene TRBV29-1 combines with J gene TRBJ2-1; the D gene is possibly TRBD2 (7 bases). Trimming cost V 8 bases and J 5 bases, with 22 bases left between them. Germline V gene lookup returns CDR1 SQVTM and CDR2 ANQGSEA. CDR3 length: 15 residues. The CDR3 bases are TGCAGCTCCTGGGGGGCGTGGGAGGGGGACAATGAGCAGTTCTTC. Encoded protein: CSSWGAWEGDNEQFF.

The chain is built from TRBV7-8 and TRBJ2-7, with TRBD2 identical over 9 bases. V trimming: 3 bases; J trimming: 3 bases; junction bases outside the gene matches: 6. The CDR3 has 15 residues. Germline V gene lookup returns CDR1 SGHVS and CDR2 FQNEAQ. As DNA, the CDR3 is TGTGCCAGCAGCTTGAGGGGGACTAGCAACTACGAGCAGTACTTC. Encoded protein: CASSLRGTSNYEQYF. Filled out from reference TRBV7-8 and TRBJ2-7, the complete variable domain reads GAGVSQSPRYKVAKRGQDVALRCDPISGHVSLFWYQQALGQGPEFLTYFQNEAQLDKSGLPSDRFFAERPEGSVSTLKIQRTQQEDSAVYLCASSLRGTSNYEQYFGPGTRLTVT.

In nucleotides, the CDR3 is TGCAGTGCTAGACTAGCTGGGTCAGATACGCAGTATTTT. The encoded protein is CSARLAGSDTQYF. The chain recombines TRBV20-1 with TRBJ2-3, with a tentative D call TRBD2 (5 bases). The V gene lost 2 bases and the J gene lost 4 bases, with 10 bases spanning the gap. CDR1 and CDR2 from the germline V gene are DFQATT and SNEGSKA (reference sequence). The CDR3 runs 13 residues.

V is TRBV5-1 and J is TRBJ2-5, with 14 nucleotides matching TRBD2. The length of the CDR3 is 15 residues. From germline, CDR1 is SGHRS and CDR2 YFSETQ. V shed 5 bases, J shed 4 bases, and the junction held 4 bases outside the gene matches. CDR3 nucleotides: TGCGCCAGCAGGTTAGGGACTAGCGGGAGAGAGACCCAGTACTTC. Its protein is CASRLGTSGRETQYF.